This T cell receptor (beta chain) stems from a study of T cell changes during pregnancy in multiple sclerosis. Data came from immunoSEQ multiplex PCR; TCRdb stores just in-frame clones and leaves some out. The profile shows about 42,000 clones, nearly 90% of them singletons. Trimming left V 1 base short and J 5 bases short, with 11 bases between. The CDR3 is 14 amino acids. Germline loops: CDR1 LGHNA, CDR2 YSLEER. Notes on this clone: Other nucleotide sequences from this sample produce the same CDR3.

The V gene is TRBV4-3, the J gene TRBJ1-2; TRBD1 is a possible D gene (5 bases). Sample: CD4+ T cells from peripheral blood mononuclear cells, taken after pregnancy. This TCR derives from a female donor with multiple sclerosis, enrolled in a pregnancy study. The CDR3 reads CASSQVRGGYGYTF. The CDR3, as DNA: TGCGCCAGCAGCCAAGTCCGGGGGGGTTATGGCTACACCTTC.